These 30 T cell receptor beta chains originate from one sample sequenced in a study of T cell responses to AZD1222 COVID-19 vaccine. Assay used: immunoSEQ multiplex PCR; TCRdb lists only in-frame clones, some missing. The table shows 130,000 to 150,000 clones, with about 81% occurring only once. The material was peripheral blood, obtained on day 0 of MenACWY control vaccination. The source of these receptors is an adult in good health.

This chain joins TRBV7-7 and TRBJ1-3; D is unclear. V lost 2 bases to trimming and J lost 3 bases, with 5 bases between them. The CDR3 totals 13 residues. CDR1 and CDR2 from the germline V gene are SSHAT and FNYEAQ (reference sequence). DNA for the CDR3: TGTGCCAGCAGCTTACGACATGGAAACACCATATATTTT. It codes for CASSLRHGNTIYF.

The chain has TRBV19 and TRBJ1-2, with D unclear. The germline gives CDR1 LNHDA, CDR2 SQIVND (reference sequence). Trimming took off 10 bases at V and 3 bases at J, with 24 bases between the two ends. CDR3 length: 16 amino acids. CDR3 protein: CAIEPRRRNVHYGYTF. The CDR3 coding sequence is TGTGCCATCGAACCCAGGCGGAGAAACGTGCACTATGGCTACACCTTC.

CDR3 coding DNA: TGCGCCAGCAGGCTAGCGGGGGGTCTAACGCAAGAGACCCAGTACTTC. Amino acid sequence: CASRLAGGLTQETQYF. This chain connects TRBV5-1 to TRBJ2-5, with 11 bases aligning to TRBD2. This CDR3 spans 16 amino acids. CDR1 is SGHRS and CDR2 is YFSETQ in the germline V gene. Unmatched junction bases numbered 8, after V lost 5 bases and J lost 2 bases.

The chain recombines TRBV3-1 (or the pseudogene TRBV3-2) with TRBJ1-5; 9 nucleotides line up with TRBD1. Germline CDR1 LGHDT, CDR2 YNNKEL (reference sequence). The J segment lost 3 bases and the V segment lost 1 base, leaving 4 bases of the junction unmatched. CDR3 length: 16 amino acids. CDR3 DNA: TGTGCCAGCAGCCAAGGGACAGGGGTTTTCAATCAGCCCCAGCATTTT. Translation gives CASSQGTGVFNQPQHF.

The chain combines TRBV24-1 with TRBJ1-5; D remains unclear. CDR3 size: 17 residues. Germline CDR1 KGHDR, CDR2 SFDVKD. V lost 3 bases and J 0 bases, leaving 14 bases between the germline ends. DNA of the CDR3: TGTGCCACCAGTGATACCCCCACGGACTATAGCAATCAGCCCCAGCATTTT. Its protein product is CATSDTPTDYSNQPQHF.

V gene TRBV6-4 combines with J gene TRBJ2-1, with D perhaps given as TRBD1 or TRBD2 (5 bases each). The CDR3 is made up of 14 amino acids. Germline lookup yields CDR1 MRHNA and CDR2 SNTAGT. V gave up 0 bases and J gave up 8 bases, with 11 bases separating them. The CDR3: CASSDSEGNDEQFF. The CDR3 DNA is TGTGCCAGCAGTGACTCAGAGGGGAACGATGAGCAGTTCTTC.

This chain uses TRBV12-3 or TRBV12-4 with TRBJ1-1, with D hard to call. The CDR3 is made up of 13 amino acids. With 3 bases removed from V and 8 bases from J, the gap between germline ends came to 13 bases. CDR3 DNA sequence: TGTGCCAGCAGTTTCCATGAGGGTTCGGAAGCTTTCTTT. Translated, it gives CASSFHEGSEAFF.

This chain links TRBV6-1 with TRBJ2-6; D possibly matches TRBD1 or TRBD2 (6 bases each). This CDR3 is 18 amino acids long. V lost 4 bases and J lost 0, with 16 bases in between. The germline V gene has CDR1 MNHNS and CDR2 SASEGT. CDR3 in DNA: TGTGCCAGCAGTGCTGGACAGCGGGTTTCCTCTGGGGCCAACGTCCTGACTTTC. Translating gives CASSAGQRVSSGANVLTF.

CDR3 sequence reads: CASSIWGLQANNEQFF. CDR3 DNA: TGTGCCAGTAGCATCTGGGGCCTTCAAGCAAACAATGAGCAGTTCTTC. The gene calls are TRBV19 and TRBJ2-1; tentatively, D is TRBD1 (5 bases). Trimming left V 6 bases short and J 5 bases short, with 20 bases between. Per the germline V gene, CDR1 is LNHDA and CDR2 is SQIVND (reference sequence). The CDR3 sequence is 16 residues long.

The CDR3 is CASSPRRTSGGFYGELFF. The CDR3 DNA reads as TGCGCCAGCAGCCCCAGAAGGACTAGCGGGGGGTTCTACGGGGAGCTGTTTTTT. V usage is TRBV4-1 and J usage is TRBJ2-2; 14 bases agree with TRBD2. Germline trimming cut 4 bases from V and 7 bases from J; bases unmatched to any gene: 11. The CDR3 runs 18 residues. CDR1 is MGHRA and CDR2 is YSYEKL in the germline V gene.

This clone was detected only once. The V gene is TRBV5-5, the J gene TRBJ1-1, with 7 bases fitting TRBD1. CDR1 and CDR2 (germline): SGHKS, YYEKEE (reference sequence). V shed 0 bases and J 0 bases; nucleotides not matched to a gene: 5. The CDR3 consists of 16 residues. The DNA for the CDR3 is TGTGCCAGCAGCTTGGCGCTCGACAGGGTGAACACTGAAGCTTTCTTT. Its translation: CASSLALDRVNTEAFF.

This chain links TRBV5-1 with TRBJ1-5; the D is unclear. With 8 bases removed from V and 5 bases from J, the gap between germline ends came to 17 bases. Germline assignment: CDR1 SGHRS and CDR2 YFSETQ. There are 14 residues in the CDR3. Written as DNA, the CDR3 is TGCGCCAGGGACGGACCGGGGAGAGATCAGCCCCAGCATTTT. It is translated as CARDGPGRDQPQHF.

The genes are TRBV6-5 and TRBJ1-5, with D possibly TRBD1 on 5 matching bases. CDR3 length equals 12 residues. With 6 bases removed from V and 11 bases from J, the gap between germline ends came to 14 bases. CDR1 is MNHEY, CDR2 SVGAGI, per germline. The CDR3 DNA sequence: TGTGCCAGCAGCCCATCCCGGGGGGCCCAGCATTTT. This codes for CASSPSRGAQHF.

V is TRBV30 and J is TRBJ1-1; D unresolved. Germline V gives CDR1 GTSNPN, CDR2 SVGIG (reference sequence). Trimming stripped 0 bases from V and 6 bases from J, with 8 bases between. The CDR3 contains 12 residues. Here the CDR3 reads CAWSVLVAEAFF. The CDR3 DNA reads as TGTGCCTGGAGTGTACTCGTGGCTGAAGCTTTCTTT. The whole variable domain, remainder taken from reference TRBV30 and TRBJ1-1, is SQTIHQWPATLVQPVGSPLSLECTVEGTSNPNLYWYRQAAGRGLQLLFYSVGIGQISSEVPQNLSASRPQDRQFILSSKKLLLSDSGFYLCAWSVLVAEAFFGQGTRLTVV.

Points on this clone: Germline is not matched at one junction end, which may reflect a read error. The chain carries TRBV5-5 and TRBJ1-5, with D maybe TRBD1 (5 bases). CDR3 length: 15 residues. CDR1 is SGHKS, CDR2 YYEKEE, per germline (reference sequence). In DNA form, the CDR3 reads TGTGCCAGCAGCGAGGGACTTCCGGGAATCCAGCCCCGGCATTTT. Protein sequence: CASSEGLPGIQPRHF.

In this sample, this clone turned up many times. The chain has TRBV10-1 and TRBJ1-5; no clear D gene. The V and J ends lost 2 bases and 4 bases respectively, with 21 bases between them. The CDR3 extends over 18 amino acids. In germline, CDR1 is WNHNN, CDR2 SYGVQD (reference sequence). The CDR3 loop reads CASSEGSGRAQRNQPQHF. For the CDR3, the DNA is TGCGCCAGCAGTGAGGGGTCGGGCCGCGCCCAACGAAATCAGCCCCAGCATTTT.

The chain has TRBV6-6 and TRBJ2-1, with 9 bases fitting TRBD2. The germline V gene encodes CDR1 MNHNY and CDR2 SVGAGI (reference sequence). The CDR3 is made up of 15 amino acids. The J segment lost 1 base and the V segment lost 8 bases, leaving 6 bases of the junction unmatched. The CDR3 loop is CASSPTSGSYNEQFF. In nucleotides, the CDR3 is TGTGCCAGCTCCCCGACTAGCGGTTCCTACAATGAGCAGTTCTTC.

The chain carries TRBV11-2 and TRBJ2-2, with D tentatively TRBD2 (5 bases). There are 17 residues in the CDR3. Germline V CDR1 and CDR2: SGHAT, FQNNGV. Between the trimmed V and J ends, which lost 5 bases and 4 bases, there was a span of 20 bases. In DNA form, the CDR3 reads TGTGCCAGCAGCGCGCACCTTTCCGGGGTAGGCACCGGGGAGCTGTTTTTT. Translating gives CASSAHLSGVGTGELFF.

The genes are TRBV18 and TRBJ2-2; D is perhaps TRBD2 (5 bases). CDR1 KGHSH and CDR2 LQKENI come from the germline V gene. V shed 3 bases and J shed 4 bases, with 12 bases lying between them. The CDR3 loop spans 15 amino acids. The CDR3 loop reads CASSPSTGSTGELFF. CDR3 nucleotides: TGTGCCAGCTCACCGAGCACGGGGAGCACCGGGGAGCTGTTTTTT.

The J gene is TRBJ2-7, the V gene TRBV10-3, with 14 bases matching TRBD2. This CDR3 region has 15 residues. After removal of 6 bases from V and 2 bases from J, the junction contained 3 bases not matched to a gene. Germline V CDR1 and CDR2: ENHRY, SYGVKD. The CDR3 loop reads CAIRGLAGVTYEQYF. The DNA for the CDR3 is TGTGCCATCAGGGGACTAGCGGGGGTCACCTACGAGCAGTACTTC.

This chain connects TRBV14 to TRBJ1-6; D is undetermined. With 1 base removed from V and 7 bases from J, the gap between germline ends came to 11 bases. From germline, CDR1 is SGHDN and CDR2 FVKESK. The CDR3 covers 15 residues. CDR3 DNA: TGTGCCAGCAGCCAAGGGAGGTGGGGAAATTCACCCCTCCACTTT. The encoded protein is CASSQGRWGNSPLHF.

The chain combines TRBV6-5 with TRBJ1-6; 7 positions agree with TRBD1. Looked up from germline, CDR1 is MNHEY and CDR2 is SVGAGI. J gave up 6 bases and V 8 bases, and 4 bases lay outside the gene matches. The length of the CDR3 is 13 residues. The CDR3 is CASGGQTNSPLHF. The CDR3 DNA reads TGTGCCAGCGGGGGACAGACTAATTCACCCCTCCACTTT.

To note about this clone: Other DNA sequences in the same sample also yield this CDR3. The J gene is TRBJ2-2, the V gene TRBV9; D is unresolved. This CDR3 region has 14 residues. CDR1 is SGDLS and CDR2 is YYNGEE in the germline V gene. V lost 0 bases and J 1 base, leaving 4 bases between the germline ends. The CDR3 DNA reads as TGTGCCAGCAGCGTAGTGGGGAACACCGGGGAGCTGTTTTTT. This translates into CASSVVGNTGELFF.

The J gene is TRBJ2-3, the V gene TRBV29-1, with D tentatively TRBD2 (6 bases). Germline values: CDR1 SQVTM, CDR2 ANQGSEA. The germline V and J ends were trimmed by 5 bases and 0 bases, with 12 bases remaining between them. The length of the CDR3 is 14 residues. CDR3 amino acids: CSVLRGTSTDTQYF. CDR3 coding DNA: TGCAGCGTTCTTCGGGGGACTAGCACAGATACGCAGTATTTT.

The count of this clone is one. V gene TRBV25-1 combines with J gene TRBJ2-1; 9 bases are a match to TRBD1. CDR3 length: 13 amino acids. Trimming cost V 6 bases and J 7 bases; bases outside gene matches: 4. Germline V CDR1 and CDR2: MGHDK, SYGVNS. The CDR3 reads CASRGQGQNEQFF. The CDR3 DNA reads as TGTGCCAGCAGGGGACAGGGTCAGAATGAGCAGTTCTTC. Full variable domain (missing parts from reference TRBV25-1 and TRBJ2-1): EADIYQTPRYLVIGTGKKITLECSQTMGHDKMYWYQQDPGMELHLIHYSYGVNSTEKGDLSSESTVSRIRTEHFPLTLESARPSHTSQYLCASRGQGQNEQFFGPGTRLTVL.

This chain uses TRBV7-8 with TRBJ2-1, with 8 bases aligning to TRBD2. This CDR3 contains 14 residues. Germline V CDR1 and CDR2: SGHVS, FQNEAQ. After removal of 8 bases from V and 7 bases from J, the junction contained 10 bases not matched to a gene. The CDR3 is CASGSGGGRNEQFF. The CDR3 DNA sequence: TGTGCCAGCGGCTCAGGCGGGGGGCGGAATGAGCAGTTCTTC.

The chain combines TRBV14 with TRBJ2-7, with D uncertain. The V end was cut by 0 bases, the J end by 2 bases, with 14 bases between. Germline-derived CDR1 and CDR2 are SGHDN and FVKESK. The CDR3 contains 16 residues. CDR3 amino acids: CASSQDLLGRAYEQYF. The CDR3 DNA sequence: TGTGCCAGCAGCCAAGATCTTTTAGGGCGCGCCTACGAGCAGTACTTC. The full variable domain, rest sourced from reference TRBV14 and TRBJ2-7, is EAGVTQFPSHSVIEKGQTVTLRCDPISGHDNLYWYRRVMGKEIKFLLHFVKESKQDESGMPNNRFLAERTGGTYSTLKVQPAELEDSGVYFCASSQDLLGRAYEQYFGPGTRLTVT.

This clone was observed a few times. The rearrangement links TRBV11-2 to TRBJ1-2; TRBD1 matches at 8 bases. With 7 bases clipped from V and 5 bases from J, the junction kept 15 bases outside the gene matches. Germline V lookup: CDR1 SGHAT, CDR2 FQNNGV. This CDR3 has 16 amino acids. The CDR3: CASTGTGGPGTYGYTF. In DNA form, the CDR3 reads TGTGCCAGCACTGGGACAGGAGGACCGGGGACGTATGGCTACACCTTC.

CDR3: CASGGGGTRNTDTQYF. The CDR3 nucleotides read TGTGCCAGCGGAGGGGGTGGGACTCGGAACACAGATACGCAGTATTTT. The V gene is TRBV19, the J gene TRBJ2-3, with D perhaps given as TRBD1 or TRBD2 (6 bases each). Germline loops: CDR1 LNHDA, CDR2 SQIVND (reference sequence). The CDR3 is made up of 16 amino acids. Trimming shortened V by 9 bases and J by 2 bases, and 21 bases separated the two germline ends.

This chain connects TRBV4-2 to TRBJ2-1; 8 positions agree with TRBD2. The V gene's germline CDR1 is LGHNA and CDR2 YNFKEQ. This CDR3 contains 17 residues. The V segment lost 0 bases and the J segment 6 bases; nucleotides outside the gene matches: 10. DNA of the CDR3: TGTGCCAGCAGCCAAGACCTTCAGCGGGGGCCCCGCAATGAGCAGTTCTTC. Its protein is CASSQDLQRGPRNEQFF.